The next 13 T cell receptor beta chains were all read from a single sample in a study of blood T cell repertoires in COVID-19. Repertoires were generated with immunoSEQ multiplex PCR, while TCRdb's copy carries only in-frame clones and drops some. This table has more than 250,000 clones, nearly 90% appearing once. Sample: peripheral blood. Receptor source: a human donor in a cohort sampled during active COVID-19.

The genes are TRBV5-1 and TRBJ2-3; 11 bases are a match to TRBD2. The germline V gene encodes CDR1 SGHRS and CDR2 YFSETQ. Trimming cost V 1 base and J 3 bases; bases outside gene matches: 7. The CDR3 runs 17 residues. The CDR3 region is CASSLLLAGAGTDTQYF. The CDR3 nucleotides read TGCGCCAGCAGCTTGTTACTAGCGGGGGCCGGGACAGATACGCAGTATTTT.

The rearrangement links TRBV11-2 to TRBJ2-1; TRBD2 might be the D (5 bases). The CDR3 is 13 residues long. The V and J ends lost 4 bases and 10 bases respectively, with 14 bases between them. The V gene's germline CDR1 is SGHAT and CDR2 FQNNGV. The CDR3 loop is CASSSERHGEQFF. CDR3 coding DNA: TGTGCCAGCAGCTCCGAGCGGCACGGGGAGCAGTTCTTC.

The rearrangement uses TRBV5-6 and TRBJ2-7, with D maybe TRBD1 (6 bases). Germline loops: CDR1 SGHDT, CDR2 YYEEEE. V was pared by 4 bases and J by 4 bases, with 12 bases between. There are 13 residues in the CDR3. The CDR3 DNA reads TGTGCCAGCAGCAGCATCACAGGGTACGAGCAGTACTTC. Protein sequence: CASSSITGYEQYF.

This sequence joins TRBV19 and TRBJ2-3; TRBD1 matches at 8 bases. CDR1 is LNHDA, CDR2 SQIVND, per germline (reference sequence). This CDR3 contains 15 residues. The junction had 7 bases not matched to a gene; V was cut back by 6 bases and J by 2 bases. The CDR3 sequence is CASSILDRATDTQYF. DNA for the CDR3: TGTGCCAGTAGCATCCTGGACAGGGCCACAGATACGCAGTATTTT.

This clone was detected many times. In the same sample, other DNA sequences code for this CDR3. This chain links TRBV29-1 with TRBJ1-1; no reliable D call. Germline V gene data show CDR1 as SQVTM and CDR2 as ANQGSEA. This CDR3 is 8 amino acids long. V dropped 2 bases and J dropped 10 bases, with 2 bases sitting between them. The CDR3 DNA reads TGCAGCGTTGAACGAGCTTTCTTT. It yields the protein CSVERAFF.

The rearrangement uses TRBV15 and TRBJ1-3; D unresolved. V lost 0 bases to trimming and J lost 0 bases, with 6 bases between them. This CDR3 contains 15 residues. Germline-derived CDR1 and CDR2 are LNHNV and YYDKDF (reference sequence). CDR3 in amino acids: CATSRDEVSGNTIYF. The CDR3 nucleotides are TGTGCCACCAGCAGAGATGAGGTCTCTGGAAACACCATATATTTT.

This chain joins TRBV19 and TRBJ2-2, with 9 nucleotides matching TRBD1. CDR1 is LNHDA and CDR2 is SQIVND in the germline V gene (reference sequence). The J segment lost 6 bases and the V segment lost 6 bases, leaving 2 bases of the junction unmatched. The CDR3 is made up of 13 amino acids. The CDR3 is CASSRDRAGELFF. In nucleotides, the CDR3 is TGTGCCAGTAGCAGGGACAGGGCCGGGGAGCTGTTTTTT.

The CDR3, as DNA: TGCGCCAGCAGTGAATCCGTGGAGGGTAACTACGAGCAGTACTTC. Its translation: CASSESVEGNYEQYF. This chain uses TRBV10-1 with TRBJ2-7; D perhaps matches TRBD2 (6 bases). The CDR3 extends over 15 amino acids. Between the trimmed V and J ends, which lost 3 bases and 3 bases, there was a span of 15 bases. Germline CDR1 and CDR2: WNHNN and SYGVQD (reference sequence).

This clone has more than one count but fewer than ten. The chain is built from TRBV11-3 and TRBJ2-3, with TRBD1 identical over 10 bases. This CDR3 is built from 14 residues. Germline V gives CDR1 SGHNT, CDR2 YENEEA. J gave up 6 bases and V 3 bases, and 3 bases lay outside the gene matches. CDR3: CASSFPGQGDTQYF. CDR3 DNA sequence: TGTGCCAGCAGCTTCCCGGGACAGGGGGATACGCAGTATTTT.

The chain recombines TRBV5-1 with TRBJ2-5, with D unresolved. The V end lost 0 bases, the J end lost 2 bases, and 8 bases lay between the germline ends. This CDR3 spans 14 amino acids. Germline V lookup: CDR1 SGHRS, CDR2 YFSETQ. The CDR3 loop reads CASSLGHQQETQYF. The CDR3 DNA is TGCGCCAGCAGCTTGGGACATCAACAAGAGACCCAGTACTTC.

Only a few counts were recorded for this clone. This rearrangement joins TRBV5-1 to TRBJ2-1, with 9 bases that match TRBD2. J gave up 0 bases and V 0 bases, and 7 bases lay outside the gene matches. Per germline, CDR1 SGHRS and CDR2 YFSETQ. CDR3 size: 18 residues. In DNA, the CDR3 is TGCGCCAGCAGCTTGGTGTCTAGCGGGATGTCCTCCTACAATGAGCAGTTCTTC. Amino acids: CASSLVSSGMSSYNEQFF.

In its sample, this clone was seen a few times. The chain links TRBV6-4 to TRBJ2-7; tentatively, D is TRBD2 (7 bases). The germline CDR1 and CDR2 sequences are MRHNA and SNTAGT. The CDR3 consists of 17 residues. Trimming took 3 bases from V and 3 from J, leaving 21 bases between them. The CDR3, as DNA: TGTGCCAGCAGTGAGGGGAGGGGGAGGGCCGTTTGCTACGAGCAGTACTTC. Amino acids: CASSEGRGRAVCYEQYF.

The chain joins TRBV12-2 to TRBJ2-3; the table's D call TRBD2 went unverified against the DNA. TRBV12-2 is reported as a pseudogene. This CDR3 contains 16 residues. CDR3 nucleotides: TGTGCAAGTCGCCCCAAGCGGGGGTTGAGCACAGATACGCAGTATTTT. Its translation: CASRPKRGLSTDTQYF.